These 15 T cell receptor beta chains share one sample of origin, sequenced in a study of cytomegalovirus exposure and HLA in healthy donors. Data came from immunoSEQ multiplex PCR; TCRdb stores just in-frame clones and leaves some out. The sample consists of more than 250,000 clones, roughly 88% of them appearing once. The sequenced sample was PBMCs. The receptor source for this set is a woman under 30 in good health and CMV-seronegative.

The chain has TRBV2 and TRBJ2-2; 9 nucleotides match TRBD1. The junction had 4 bases not matched to a gene; V was cut back by 8 bases and J by 6 bases. The CDR3 contains 13 residues. CDR1 and CDR2 from the germline V gene are SNHLY and FYNNEI. The chain's CDR3 is CASLQGAAGELFF. CDR3 coding DNA: TGTGCCAGCCTACAGGGGGCCGCCGGGGAGCTGTTTTTT.

The chain has TRBV5-1 and TRBJ2-5; D is possibly TRBD1 (7 bases). The V end lost 6 bases, the J end lost 4 bases, and 16 bases lay between the germline ends. CDR3 length: 14 amino acids. CDR1 is SGHRS and CDR2 is YFSETQ in the germline V gene. Here the CDR3 reads CASTLGQGGETQYF. CDR3 DNA sequence: TGCGCCAGCACCCTCGGGCAGGGGGGAGAGACCCAGTACTTC.

The rearrangement joins TRBV27 to TRBJ1-1; no firm D call. The CDR3 is made up of 13 amino acids. V shed 5 bases and J shed 6 bases, with 13 bases lying between them. Germline V CDR1 and CDR2: MNHEY, SMNVEV (reference sequence). Here the CDR3 reads CASSLKETSEAFF. The CDR3 nucleotides read TGTGCCAGCAGTCTAAAGGAGACGTCTGAAGCTTTCTTT.

The chain uses TRBV20-1 and TRBJ2-7, with no clear D. The CDR3 has 11 residues. V dropped 3 bases and J dropped 3 bases, with 6 bases sitting between them. Germline V gives CDR1 DFQATT, CDR2 SNEGSKA (reference sequence). The CDR3 spells CSASTHYEQYF. CDR3 DNA: TGCAGTGCTAGTACACACTACGAGCAGTACTTC.

The chain is built from TRBV9 and TRBJ1-2; 8 bases match TRBD1. Germline CDR1 is SGDLS and CDR2 is YYNGEE. CDR3 length: 15 amino acids. V gave up 3 bases and J gave up 4 bases; unmatched junction bases: 8. CDR3 DNA sequence: TGTGCCAGCAGCGGGGCGGACAGGGTGGCCTATGGCTACACCTTC. Its translation is CASSGADRVAYGYTF.

This clone was picked up one time. This sequence joins TRBV6-6 and TRBJ2-7; D unresolved. The germline V gene encodes CDR1 MNHNY and CDR2 SVGAGI (reference sequence). Trimming removed 7 bases from V and 1 base from J, with 11 bases in between. This CDR3 region has 13 residues. CDR3: CASTNGKSYEQYF. Here the CDR3 DNA reads TGTGCCAGCACGAACGGTAAATCCTACGAGCAGTACTTC.

V gene TRBV5-4 combines with J gene TRBJ2-7; possible D gene TRBD1, 5 bases. Trimming left V 3 bases short and J 2 bases short, with 12 bases between. In germline, CDR1 is SGHNT, CDR2 YYREEE (reference sequence). The CDR3 has 14 residues. The CDR3 loop is CASSSPRTPYEQYF. CDR3 in DNA: TGTGCCAGCAGCTCCCCCCGGACACCCTACGAGCAGTACTTC. Full variable domain (rest looked up from reference TRBV5-4 and TRBJ2-7): ETGVTQSPTHLIKTRGQQVTLRCSSQSGHNTVSWYQQALGQGPQFIFQYYREEENGRGNFPPRFSGLQFPNYSSELNVNALELDDSALYLCASSSPRTPYEQYFGPGTRLTVT.

The rearrangement joins TRBV29-1 to TRBJ2-4, with TRBD2 matching 10 bases. This CDR3 is 15 amino acids long. Germline CDR1 SQVTM, CDR2 ANQGSEA. Unmatched junction bases numbered 7, after V lost 0 bases and J lost 8 bases. The CDR3 nucleotides are TGCAGCGTTGAAGATGGGTTAGCGGGAGGTTACATTCAGTACTTC. Amino acid sequence: CSVEDGLAGGYIQYF.

The chain carries TRBV4-3 and TRBJ2-1; D perhaps matches TRBD2 (6 bases). The germline V gene encodes CDR1 LGHNA and CDR2 YSLEER. The CDR3 has 15 residues. The V and J ends lost 5 bases and 0 bases respectively, with 11 bases between them. Here the CDR3 reads CASSASVSSYNEQFF. The CDR3 DNA reads TGCGCCAGCAGCGCTAGCGTGAGCTCCTACAATGAGCAGTTCTTC.

This chain links TRBV5-1 with TRBJ2-7; 7 bases are a match to TRBD1. The germline gives CDR1 SGHRS, CDR2 YFSETQ. The CDR3 is made up of 14 amino acids. V lost 2 bases to trimming and J lost 2 bases; unmatched junction nucleotides: 4. The CDR3 sequence is CASSFQGETYEQYF. The CDR3 DNA follows: TGCGCCAGCAGCTTCCAGGGGGAAACCTACGAGCAGTACTTC. The complete variable domain, with remaining parts taken from reference TRBV5-1 and TRBJ2-7, reads KAGVTQTPRYLIKTRGQQVTLSCSPISGHRSVSWYQQTPGQGLQFLFEYFSETQRNKGNFPGRFSGRQFSNSRSEMNVSTLELGDSALYLCASSFQGETYEQYFGPGTRLTVT.

The CDR3 sequence: CASSPGQGLGYTF. CDR3 bases: TGTGCCAGCAGCCCGGGACAGGGATTAGGCTACACCTTC. The J gene is TRBJ1-2, the V gene TRBV5-4, with 9 bases lining up with TRBD1. This CDR3 is 13 amino acids long. Germline CDR1 SGHNT, CDR2 YYREEE (reference sequence). Germline trimming cut 4 bases from V and 8 bases from J; bases unmatched to any gene: 6.

The chain uses TRBV7-8 and TRBJ2-7; TRBD1 might be the D (6 bases). Germline V gives CDR1 SGHVS, CDR2 FQNEAQ. The V gene lost 1 base and the J gene lost 0 bases, with 13 bases spanning the gap. This CDR3 is 16 amino acids long. The CDR3 protein is CASSLESQGHSYEQYF. Written as DNA, the CDR3 is TGTGCCAGCAGCTTAGAGTCCCAGGGACACTCCTACGAGCAGTACTTC.

This chain uses TRBV4-1 with TRBJ2-7; TRBD1 matches 9 bases. The CDR3 length is 14 residues. In germline, CDR1 is MGHRA, CDR2 YSYEKL. Trimming cost V 4 bases and J 6 bases; bases outside gene matches: 7. The CDR3 sequence is CASSPRDREPEQYF. In DNA form, the CDR3 reads TGCGCCAGCAGCCCCCGGGACAGGGAACCCGAGCAGTACTTC.

The V gene is TRBV28, the J gene TRBJ2-7; D not resolved. Germline CDR1 MDHEN, CDR2 SYDVKM. The CDR3 length is 14 residues. Trimming removed 3 bases from V and 2 bases from J, with 11 bases in between. The CDR3 bases are TGTGCCAGCAGTTTTGCAGGAACGACCTACGAGCAGTACTTC. It codes for CASSFAGTTYEQYF.

This chain connects TRBV27 to TRBJ2-5; TRBD1 might be the D (6 bases). Trimming took 5 bases from V and 0 from J, leaving 16 bases between them. The germline gives CDR1 MNHEY, CDR2 SMNVEV (reference sequence). The CDR3 covers 16 residues. The CDR3 loop reads CASSLTGQTNQETQYF. Written as DNA, the CDR3 is TGTGCCAGCAGTCTTACGGGACAAACAAACCAAGAGACCCAGTACTTC.